Below, 2 T cell receptor beta chains from the same sample are listed, as sequenced in a study of blood T cell repertoires in COVID-19. The protocol was immunoSEQ multiplex PCR, while the TCRdb copy is restricted to in-frame clones and leaves out a portion. The sample has a few hundred thousand clones, roughly nine tenths seen once; the top ten hold around 2.2%. The sample consisted of peripheral blood. The receptors here all came from a woman aged 45-60 years with acute or convalescent COVID-19.

This rearrangement joins TRBV5-1 to TRBJ2-3, with TRBD2 matching over 10 bases. Germline-derived CDR1 and CDR2 are SGHRS and YFSETQ. The junction had 4 bases not matched to a gene; V was cut back by 2 bases and J by 4 bases. The CDR3 has 15 amino acids. The CDR3: CASSLLAGSADTQYF. The CDR3 region has the DNA TGCGCCAGCAGCTTACTAGCGGGGAGTGCAGATACGCAGTATTTT.

The chain uses TRBV30 and TRBJ2-3, with TRBD2 matching 7 bases. The V and J ends lost 2 bases and 4 bases, in that order; junction bases with no gene match: 6. Germline V lookup: CDR1 GTSNPN, CDR2 SVGIG (reference sequence). CDR3 size: 14 residues. The CDR3 sequence is CAWSFRGVADTQYF. The CDR3 nucleotides are TGTGCCTGGAGTTTTCGGGGGGTGGCAGATACGCAGTATTTT.